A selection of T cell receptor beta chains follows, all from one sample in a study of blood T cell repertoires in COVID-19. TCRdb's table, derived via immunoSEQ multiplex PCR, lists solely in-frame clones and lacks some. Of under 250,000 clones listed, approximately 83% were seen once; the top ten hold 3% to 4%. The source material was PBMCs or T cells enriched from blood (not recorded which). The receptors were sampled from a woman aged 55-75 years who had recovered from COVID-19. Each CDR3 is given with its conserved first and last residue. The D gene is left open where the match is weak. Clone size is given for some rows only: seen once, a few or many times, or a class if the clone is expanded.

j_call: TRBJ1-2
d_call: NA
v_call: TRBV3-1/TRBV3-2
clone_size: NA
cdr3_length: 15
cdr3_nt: TGTGCCAGCAGCCAAGACGGGGGGGCTTTCTATGGCTACACCTTC
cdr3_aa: CASSQDGGAFYGYTF

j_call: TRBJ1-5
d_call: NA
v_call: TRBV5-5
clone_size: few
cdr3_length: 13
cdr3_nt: TGTGCCAGCAGCTGGGGCAACAATCAGCCCCAGCATTTT
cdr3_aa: CASSWGNNQPQHF

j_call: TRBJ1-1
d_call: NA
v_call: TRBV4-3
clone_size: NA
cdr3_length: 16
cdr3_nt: TGCGCCAGCAGCCTTCAGCCCAGAGGCCTGAACACTGAAGCTTTCTTT
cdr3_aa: CASSLQPRGLNTEAFF

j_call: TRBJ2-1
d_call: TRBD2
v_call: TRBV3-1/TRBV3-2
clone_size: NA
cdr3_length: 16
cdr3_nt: TGTGCCAGCAGCGGGGGTAGGACTAGCGGCTACAATGAGCAGTTCTTC
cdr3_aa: CASSGGRTSGYNEQFF

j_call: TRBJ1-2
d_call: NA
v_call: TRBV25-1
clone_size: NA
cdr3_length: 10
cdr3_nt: TGTGCCAGCCAGGGGAATGGCTACACCTTC
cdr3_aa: CASQGNGYTF

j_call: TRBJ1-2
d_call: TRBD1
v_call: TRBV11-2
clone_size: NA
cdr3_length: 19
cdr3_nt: TGTGCCAGCAGCCTAAACCATGGGACAGGGCTCTCACGAATCTATGGCTACACCTTC
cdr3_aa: CASSLNHGTGLSRIYGYTF

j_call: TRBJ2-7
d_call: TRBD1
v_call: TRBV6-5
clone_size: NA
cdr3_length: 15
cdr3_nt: TGTGCCAGCAGTTACGGGACAGGGGTACCGCGCGAGCAGTACTTC
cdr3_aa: CASSYGTGVPREQYF

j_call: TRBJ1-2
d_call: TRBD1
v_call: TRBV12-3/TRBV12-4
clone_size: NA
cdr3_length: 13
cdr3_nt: TGTGCCAGCAGTCCCGACAGGGGTTGGGGCTACACCTTC
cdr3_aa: CASSPDRGWGYTF

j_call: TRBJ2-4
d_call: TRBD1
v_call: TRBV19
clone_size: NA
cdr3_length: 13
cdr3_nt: TGTGCCAGTAGCGGGACAGGGGGTAACATTCAGTACTTC
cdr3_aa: CASSGTGGNIQYF

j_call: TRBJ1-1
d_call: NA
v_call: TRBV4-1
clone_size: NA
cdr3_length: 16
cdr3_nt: TGCGCCAGCAGCCAAGATAGGCGGGTGGGGAAGGCTGAAGCTTTCTTT
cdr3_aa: CASSQDRRVGKAEAFF

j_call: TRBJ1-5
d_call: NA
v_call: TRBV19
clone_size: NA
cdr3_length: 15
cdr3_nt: TGTGCCAGTAGTGATTCGGGAAATGACAATCAGCCCCAGCATTTT
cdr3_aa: CASSDSGNDNQPQHF

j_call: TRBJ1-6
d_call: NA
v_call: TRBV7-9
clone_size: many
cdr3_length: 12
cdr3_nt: TGTGCCAGCGGACTCGTTAATTCACCCCTCCACTTT
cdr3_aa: CASGLVNSPLHF

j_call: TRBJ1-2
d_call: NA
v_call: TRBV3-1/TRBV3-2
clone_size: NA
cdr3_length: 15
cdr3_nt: TGTGCCAGCAGCCTAGGACAGAACCACAACTATGGCTACACCTTC
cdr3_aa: CASSLGQNHNYGYTF

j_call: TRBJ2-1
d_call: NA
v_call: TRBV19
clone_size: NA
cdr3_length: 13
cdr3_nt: TGTGCCAGTAGTATAGCGGGGTTTCGGGAGCAGTTCTTC
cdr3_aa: CASSIAGFREQFF

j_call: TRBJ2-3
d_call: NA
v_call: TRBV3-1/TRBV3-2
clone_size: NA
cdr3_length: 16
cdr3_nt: TGTGCCAGCAGCCAAGTGGTCGGGCAAAGGCGGGGTACGCAGTATTTT
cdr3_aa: CASSQVVGQRRGTQYF

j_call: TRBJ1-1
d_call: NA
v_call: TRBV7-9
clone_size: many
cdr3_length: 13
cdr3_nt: TGTGCCAGCAGCTCGACACAGGGCACTGAAGCTTTCTTT
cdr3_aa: CASSSTQGTEAFF

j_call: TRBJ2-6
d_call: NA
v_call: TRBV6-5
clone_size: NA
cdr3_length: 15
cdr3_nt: TGTGCCAGCTCCACGGGAAACTCTGGGGCCAACGTCCTGACTTTC
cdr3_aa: CASSTGNSGANVLTF

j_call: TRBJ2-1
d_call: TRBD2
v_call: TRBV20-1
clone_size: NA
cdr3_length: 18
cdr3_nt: TGCAGTGCTAGTTCTCTAGCGGGGGGGATGCTCTCCTACAATGAGCAGTTCTTC
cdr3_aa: CSASSLAGGMLSYNEQFF

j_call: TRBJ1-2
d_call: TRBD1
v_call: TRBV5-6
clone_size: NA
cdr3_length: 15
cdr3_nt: TGTGCCAGCAGCTTTGGGACAGCGTCAGGGAACGGCTACACCTTC
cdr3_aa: CASSFGTASGNGYTF

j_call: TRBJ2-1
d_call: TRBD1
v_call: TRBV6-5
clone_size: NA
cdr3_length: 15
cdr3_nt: TGTGCCAGCAGCGCCGGGACAGTCCCGTACAATGAGCAGTTCTTC
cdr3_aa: CASSAGTVPYNEQFF

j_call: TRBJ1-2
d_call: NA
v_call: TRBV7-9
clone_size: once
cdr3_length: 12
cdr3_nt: TGTGCCAGCAGCTTAAAAGGGGTTGGCTACACCTTC
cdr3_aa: CASSLKGVGYTF

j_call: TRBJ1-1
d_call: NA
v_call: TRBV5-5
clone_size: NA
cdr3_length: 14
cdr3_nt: TGTGCCAGCAGCTTGGGACAGTGGGACACTGAAGCTTTCTTT
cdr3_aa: CASSLGQWDTEAFF

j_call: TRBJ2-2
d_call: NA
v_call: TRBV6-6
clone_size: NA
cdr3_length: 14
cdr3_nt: TGTGCCAGCAGTCAACCACCCCTACAGGGGGAGCTGTTTTTT
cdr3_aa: CASSQPPLQGELFF

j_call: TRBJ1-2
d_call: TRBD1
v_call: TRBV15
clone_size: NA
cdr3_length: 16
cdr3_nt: TGTGCCACCAGCAGAGATCGTGGGACAGCCGCTAGGGGCTACACCTTC
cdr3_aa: CATSRDRGTAARGYTF

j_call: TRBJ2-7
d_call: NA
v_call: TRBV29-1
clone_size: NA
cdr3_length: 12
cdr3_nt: TGCAGCGGGAGGGGGAGGGCCGGCGAGCAGTACTTC
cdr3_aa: CSGRGRAGEQYF

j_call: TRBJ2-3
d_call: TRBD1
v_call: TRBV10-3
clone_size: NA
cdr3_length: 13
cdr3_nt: TGTGCCACCGGGACAGGAGACACAGATACGCAGTATTTT
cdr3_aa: CATGTGDTDTQYF

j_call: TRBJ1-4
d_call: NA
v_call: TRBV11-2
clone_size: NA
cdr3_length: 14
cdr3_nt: TGTGCCAGCAGCTTCACAGCTCCTAATGAAAAACTGTTTTTT
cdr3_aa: CASSFTAPNEKLFF